Below are 10 T cell receptor beta chains sequenced from a single sample in a study of control samples from healthy donors and cancer patients. Repertoires were generated with immunoSEQ multiplex PCR, while TCRdb's copy carries only in-frame clones and drops some. Of some 56,000 clones in the sample, 85% to 95% were seen once. The sequencing sample was made of blood. These receptors were taken from a man aged 25-40 years in good health.

This CDR3 reads CASKQRTGGYGYTF. CDR3 sequence (DNA): TGTGCCAGCAAACAAAGGACAGGGGGCTATGGCTACACCTTC. The genes are TRBV28 and TRBJ1-2; TRBD1 matches at 10 bases. This CDR3 region has 14 residues. Trimming removed 7 bases from V and 4 bases from J; junction bases left unmatched: 6. Per the germline V gene, CDR1 is MDHEN and CDR2 is SYDVKM.

A single count supports this clone. V and J are TRBV6-2 or TRBV6-3 and TRBJ2-3; no reliable D call. V lost 2 bases and J lost 6, with 6 bases in between. Germline V gene data show CDR1 as MNHEY and CDR2 as SVGEGT. The CDR3 length is 12 residues. CDR3 coding DNA: TGTGCCAGCAGTTACAGGGTTGATACGCAGTATTTT. Encoded protein: CASSYRVDTQYF.

Within the sample, this clone is medium-sized. The chain carries TRBV3-1 (or the pseudogene TRBV3-2) and TRBJ1-5, with D unresolved. Trimming shortened V by 2 bases and J by 3 bases, and 5 bases separated the two germline ends. This CDR3 has 13 residues. Germline CDR1 reads LGHDT; CDR2 reads YNNKEL (reference sequence). The CDR3 reads CASSQKHNQPQHF. The CDR3 DNA sequence: TGTGCCAGCAGCCAAAAACACAATCAGCCCCAGCATTTT.

The chain has TRBV5-5 and TRBJ2-7; possible D gene TRBD2, 6 bases. The CDR3 is 13 residues long. CDR1 and CDR2 (germline): SGHKS, YYEKEE (reference sequence). Between the trimmed V and J ends, which lost 7 bases and 0 bases, there was a span of 11 bases. In DNA form, the CDR3 reads TGTGCCAGCCGGGGGTTAAGCTCCTACGAGCAGTACTTC. This gives the protein CASRGLSSYEQYF. Full variable domain (missing parts from reference TRBV5-5 and TRBJ2-7): DAGVTQSPTHLIKTRGQQVTLRCSPISGHKSVSWYQQVLGQGPQFIFQYYEKEERGRGNFPDRFSARQFPNYSSELNVNALLLGDSALYLCASRGLSSYEQYFGPGTRLTVT.

The genes are TRBV6-1 and TRBJ1-1; D not resolved. The germline V gene encodes CDR1 MNHNS and CDR2 SASEGT. The CDR3 contains 14 residues. V lost 1 base and J 1 base, leaving 7 bases between the germline ends. This CDR3 reads CASSEEGRNTEAFF. CDR3 nucleotide sequence: TGTGCCAGCAGTGAAGAAGGACGGAACACTGAAGCTTTCTTT.

This clone appeared a single time. V usage is TRBV30 and J usage is TRBJ1-6; D may be TRBD1 (6 bases). Germline-derived CDR1 and CDR2 are GTSNPN and SVGIG (reference sequence). This CDR3 has 13 amino acids. Deletions cut 4 bases from V and 10 bases from J, with 14 bases between. The CDR3 sequence is CAWMRGNGSPLHF. The DNA for the CDR3 is TGTGCCTGGATGAGGGGGAACGGGTCACCCCTCCACTTT.

V usage is TRBV9 and J usage is TRBJ1-6; D call uncertain. Trimming took off 0 bases at V and 2 bases at J, with 9 bases between the two ends. The CDR3 has 16 amino acids. CDR1 SGDLS and CDR2 YYNGEE come from the germline V gene. The CDR3 region has the DNA TGTGCCAGCAGCGTAGAAGGGTATCCCTATAATTCACCCCTCCACTTT. Translated: CASSVEGYPYNSPLHF.

V usage is TRBV5-8 and J usage is TRBJ2-5; weak D call: TRBD1 (6 bases). Trimming cost V 2 bases and J 2 bases, with 28 bases left between them. The CDR3 covers 20 residues. Per germline, CDR1 SGHTS and CDR2 YDEGEE. CDR3 sequence (DNA): TGTGCCAGCAGCTTTTTAAGGGGGAGCGACGGGACGGAATTTCAAGAGACCCAGTACTTC. It codes for CASSFLRGSDGTEFQETQYF.

The chain recombines TRBV4-1 with TRBJ2-6; D is undetermined. Germline V gives CDR1 MGHRA, CDR2 YSYEKL. With 0 bases removed from V and 2 bases from J, the gap between germline ends came to 8 bases. This CDR3 region has 16 residues. The CDR3 bases are TGCGCCAGCAGCCAAGATGGTACAACTGGGGCCAACGTCCTGACTTTC. As protein: CASSQDGTTGANVLTF.

CDR3 in DNA: TGTGCCAGCAGCCAAGTCGGGGGCCAAGAGACCCAGTACTTC. It encodes CASSQVGGQETQYF. The rearrangement uses TRBV3-1 (or the pseudogene TRBV3-2) and TRBJ2-5; a weak D match, TRBD2 (6 bases). In germline, CDR1 is LGHDT, CDR2 YNNKEL (reference sequence). V was clipped by 1 base and J by 1 base, with 7 bases between them. The CDR3 spans 14 residues.